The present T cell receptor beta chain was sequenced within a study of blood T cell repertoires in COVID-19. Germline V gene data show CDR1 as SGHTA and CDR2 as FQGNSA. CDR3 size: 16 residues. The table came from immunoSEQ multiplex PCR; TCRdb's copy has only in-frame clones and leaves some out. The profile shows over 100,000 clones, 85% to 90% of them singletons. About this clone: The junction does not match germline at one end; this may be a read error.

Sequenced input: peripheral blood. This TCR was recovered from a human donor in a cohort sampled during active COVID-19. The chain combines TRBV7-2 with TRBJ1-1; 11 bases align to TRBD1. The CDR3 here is CVSSLVGQGAASGAFF. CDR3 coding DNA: TGTGTCAGCAGCTTGGTCGGACAGGGGGCGGCTTCGGGAGCTTTCTTT.